This TCR beta chain was sequenced in a study of T cells in Graves' hyperthyroidism and ophthalmopathy. This clonotype was counted only a few times. Diagnoses were made from clinical symptoms, serum measures (thyroxine and TRAb), thyroid ultrasound and orbital computed tomography. The TCR beta CDR3 regions underwent amplification using RNA transcripts as the source. During a first-round RT-PCR of the TCR CDR3, the HTBI primer set was used. TCRdb redid the calling of the multiplex PCR reads with MiXCR, one entry per CDR3 protein. Of 800,000 or so distinct CDR3 sequences in the sample, roughly 40% were seen once. The V gene lost 6 bases and the J gene lost 2 bases, with 12 bases spanning the gap. The CDR3 sequence is 13 residues long. Germline CDR1 is SQVTM and CDR2 is ANQGSEA.

The rearrangement links TRBV29-1 to TRBJ2-3; D is possibly TRBD1 (5 bases). The sequenced sample consisted of blood. The sequence derives from a man between 18 and 29 years old with Graves' hyperthyroidism. This chain's CDR3 is CSVDDSPTDTQYF. Here the CDR3 DNA reads TGCAGCGTGGACGACAGTCCCACAGATACGCAGTATTTT.